Sequencing of this TCR beta chain was carried out in a study of T cells in Graves' hyperthyroidism and ophthalmopathy. The germline V gene has CDR1 SGHTA and CDR2 FQGNSA. The CDR3 has 12 amino acids. V lost 5 bases and J 6 bases, leaving 9 bases between the germline ends. This clonotype came up many times. TCR beta CDR3 sequences were amplified from RNA transcripts. First-round RT-PCR with HTBI primers amplified the TCR CDR3 region. TCRdb processed the multiplex PCR reads anew with MiXCR; each CDR3 protein has one entry. The sample lists about half a million distinct CDR3 sequences; around 22% were seen once.

The receptor was derived from a woman aged 30 to 39 with Graves' ophthalmopathy. The sample comprised blood. The chain links TRBV7-2 to TRBJ2-3; D is unclear. CDR3 nucleotide sequence: TGTGCCAGCAGCCTCAAAGGGGATACGCAGTATTTT. Its translation: CASSLKGDTQYF. The complete variable domain, with remaining parts taken from reference TRBV7-2 and TRBJ2-3, reads GAGVSQSPSNKVTEKGKDVELRCDPISGHTALYWYRQSLGQGLEFLIYFQGNSAPDKSGLPSDRFSAERTGGSVSTLTIQRTQQEDSAVYLCASSLKGDTQYFGPGTRLTVL.